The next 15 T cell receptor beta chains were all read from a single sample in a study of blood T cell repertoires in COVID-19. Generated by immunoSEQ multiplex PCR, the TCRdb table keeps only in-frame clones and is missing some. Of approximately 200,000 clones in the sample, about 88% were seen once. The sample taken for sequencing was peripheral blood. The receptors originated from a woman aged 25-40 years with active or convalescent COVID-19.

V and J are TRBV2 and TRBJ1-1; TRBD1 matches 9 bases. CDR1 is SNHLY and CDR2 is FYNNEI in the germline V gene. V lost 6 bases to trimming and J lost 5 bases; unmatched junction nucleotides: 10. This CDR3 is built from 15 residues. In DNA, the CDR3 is TGTGCCAGCAGCCCCCGGACAGGGGAGGGGACTGAAGCTTTCTTT. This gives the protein CASSPRTGEGTEAFF.

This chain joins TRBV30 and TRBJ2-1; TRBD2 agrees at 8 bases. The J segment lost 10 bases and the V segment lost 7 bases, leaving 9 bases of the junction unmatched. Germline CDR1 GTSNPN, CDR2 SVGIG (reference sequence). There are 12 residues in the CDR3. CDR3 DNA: TGTGCCTCTCTGACCAGCGGGGGCGAGCAGTTCTTC. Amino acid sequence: CASLTSGGEQFF.

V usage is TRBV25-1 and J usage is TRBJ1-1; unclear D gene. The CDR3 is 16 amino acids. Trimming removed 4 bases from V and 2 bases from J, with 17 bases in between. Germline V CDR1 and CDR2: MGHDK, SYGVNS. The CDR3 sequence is CASSAPREGFNTEAFF. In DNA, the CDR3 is TGTGCCAGCAGTGCCCCCCGGGAGGGCTTCAACACTGAAGCTTTCTTT.

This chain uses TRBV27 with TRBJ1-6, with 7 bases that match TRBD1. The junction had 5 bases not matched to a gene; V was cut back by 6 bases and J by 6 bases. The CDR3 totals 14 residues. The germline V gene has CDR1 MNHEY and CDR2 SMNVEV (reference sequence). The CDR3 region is CASRNRGGNSPLHF. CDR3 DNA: TGTGCCAGCAGGAACAGGGGAGGTAATTCACCCCTCCACTTT.

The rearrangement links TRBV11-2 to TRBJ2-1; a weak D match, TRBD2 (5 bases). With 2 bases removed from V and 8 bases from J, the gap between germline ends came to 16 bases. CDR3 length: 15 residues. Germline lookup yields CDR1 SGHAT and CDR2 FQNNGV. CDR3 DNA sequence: TGTGCCAGCAGCTTATCTCCCGGGATTCGGGATGAGCAGTTCTTC. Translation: CASSLSPGIRDEQFF.

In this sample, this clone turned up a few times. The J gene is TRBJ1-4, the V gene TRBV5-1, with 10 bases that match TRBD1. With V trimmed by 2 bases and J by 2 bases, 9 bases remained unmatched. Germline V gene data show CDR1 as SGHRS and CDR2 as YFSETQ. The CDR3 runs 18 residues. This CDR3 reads CASSFRAGQGETNEKLFF. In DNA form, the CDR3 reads TGCGCCAGCAGCTTTCGGGCCGGACAGGGGGAGACTAATGAAAAACTGTTTTTT.

CDR3 in DNA: TGTGCCAGCAGACTACAGGACTCTGGGGCCAACGTCCTGACTTTC. As protein: CASRLQDSGANVLTF. The genes are TRBV2 and TRBJ2-6; tentatively, D is TRBD1 (5 bases). V lost 6 bases, J lost 0 bases, and 9 bases lay in between. Germline V gives CDR1 SNHLY, CDR2 FYNNEI. The CDR3 has 15 amino acids. The whole variable domain, remainder taken from reference TRBV2 and TRBJ2-6, is EPEVTQTPSHQVTQMGQEVILRCVPISNHLYFYWYRQILGQKVEFLVSFYNNEISEKSEIFDDQFSVERPDGSNFTLKIRSTKLEDSAMYFCASRLQDSGANVLTFGAGSRLTVL.

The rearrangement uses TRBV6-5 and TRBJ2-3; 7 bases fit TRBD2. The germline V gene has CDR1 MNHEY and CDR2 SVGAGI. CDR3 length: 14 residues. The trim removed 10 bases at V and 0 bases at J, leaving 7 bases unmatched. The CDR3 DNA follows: TGTGCCACCTGGCGGGGGACTAGCACAGATACGCAGTATTTT. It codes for CATWRGTSTDTQYF.

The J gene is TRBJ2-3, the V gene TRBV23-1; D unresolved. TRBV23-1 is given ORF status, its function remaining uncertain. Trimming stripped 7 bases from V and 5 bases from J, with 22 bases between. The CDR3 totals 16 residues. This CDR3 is CASTRVKPFLRDTQYF. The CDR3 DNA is TGCGCCAGCACCCGAGTGAAGCCGTTCCTCCGAGATACGCAGTATTTT.

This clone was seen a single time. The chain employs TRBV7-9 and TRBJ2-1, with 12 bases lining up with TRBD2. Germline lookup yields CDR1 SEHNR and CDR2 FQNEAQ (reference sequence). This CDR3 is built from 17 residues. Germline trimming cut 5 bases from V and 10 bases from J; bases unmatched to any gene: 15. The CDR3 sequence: CASSTARASGRAKEQFF. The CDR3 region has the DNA TGTGCCAGCAGCACGGCAAGGGCTAGCGGGAGGGCCAAAGAGCAGTTCTTC.

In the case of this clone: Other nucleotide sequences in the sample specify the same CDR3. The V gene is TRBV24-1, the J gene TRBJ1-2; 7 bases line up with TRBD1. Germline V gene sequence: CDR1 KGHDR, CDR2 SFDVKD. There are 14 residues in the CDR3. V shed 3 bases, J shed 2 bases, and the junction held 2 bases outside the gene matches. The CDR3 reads CATSDPGQNYGYTF. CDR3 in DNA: TGTGCCACCAGTGATCCGGGACAGAACTATGGCTACACCTTC.

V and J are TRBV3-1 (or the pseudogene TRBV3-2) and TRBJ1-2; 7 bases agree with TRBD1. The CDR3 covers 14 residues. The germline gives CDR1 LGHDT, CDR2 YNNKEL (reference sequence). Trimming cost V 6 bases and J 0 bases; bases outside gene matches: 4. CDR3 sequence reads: CASRRQGTNYGYTF. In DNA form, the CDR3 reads TGTGCCAGCAGAAGACAGGGAACTAACTATGGCTACACCTTC.

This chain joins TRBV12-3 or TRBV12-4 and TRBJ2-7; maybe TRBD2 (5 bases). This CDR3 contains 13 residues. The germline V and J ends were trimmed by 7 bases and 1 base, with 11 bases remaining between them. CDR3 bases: TGTGCCAGCATCGGGGAGTTGTCCTACGAGCAGTACTTC. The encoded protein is CASIGELSYEQYF.

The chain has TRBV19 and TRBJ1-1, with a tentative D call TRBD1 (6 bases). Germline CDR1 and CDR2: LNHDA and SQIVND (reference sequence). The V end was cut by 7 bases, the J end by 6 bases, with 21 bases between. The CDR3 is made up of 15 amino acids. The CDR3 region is CASTTMGQGVSEAFF. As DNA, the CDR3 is TGTGCCAGTACCACCATGGGACAAGGTGTGTCTGAAGCTTTCTTT.

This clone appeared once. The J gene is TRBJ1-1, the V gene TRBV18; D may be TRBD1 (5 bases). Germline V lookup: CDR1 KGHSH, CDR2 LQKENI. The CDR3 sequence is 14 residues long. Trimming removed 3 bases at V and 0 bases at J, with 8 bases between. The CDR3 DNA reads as TGTGCCAGCTCACCCAAGGGGATGAACACTGAAGCTTTCTTT. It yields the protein CASSPKGMNTEAFF. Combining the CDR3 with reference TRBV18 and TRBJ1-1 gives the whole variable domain NAGVMQNPRHLVRRRGQEARLRCSPMKGHSHVYWYRQLPEEGLKFMVYLQKENIIDESGMPKERFSAEFPKEGPSILRIQQVVRGDSAAYFCASSPKGMNTEAFFGQGTRLTVV.